The sequence of this TCR beta chain was determined in a study of post-analysis software for immune sequencing data. Study findings and constraints: There was significantly lower normalized Chao1 diversity in multiple sclerosis patients than in controls. Samples prepared in the same batch strongly co-clustered by F measure. Relative to controls, patients had a few TRBV segments at higher frequency, with TRBV5-6, TRBV5-1 and TRBV20-1 among these.

For this clonotype: Its antigen remains unidentified.

Germline V gives CDR1 ENHRY, CDR2 SYGVKD. The CDR3 length is 15 residues. The V and J ends lost 6 bases and 5 bases, in that order; junction bases with no gene match: 4. The authors incorporated unique molecular identifiers into the TCR beta cDNA libraries. Each batch of about 1 to 11 million T cells produced around 460,000 cDNA molecules. In TCRdb, the PCR reads were re-called with MiXCR into one record per CDR3 protein. There are 740,000 or so distinct CDR3 sequences in the sample; 53% occur only once, and about 4.5% lies in the top ten. Sequencing was carried out using blood. The receptor's source is a girl aged 5-17 years with multiple sclerosis. V and J are TRBV10-3 and TRBJ1-6, with 10 bases lining up with TRBD1. This chain's CDR3 is CAIRRQGADNSPLHF. In DNA form, the CDR3 reads TGTGCCATCAGGAGACAGGGGGCTGATAATTCACCCCTCCACTTT.